One and the same sample provided the 4 T cell receptor beta chains below, sequenced in a study of blood T cell repertoires in COVID-19. Some clones are missing from TCRdb's copy, which holds only in-frame ones; the method was immunoSEQ multiplex PCR. The table lists roughly 200,000 clones, 85% to 90% of them singletons. Sequenced input: peripheral blood. Receptor source: a woman aged 50 to 60 with COVID-19, enrolled during active disease.

The genes are TRBV19 and TRBJ1-6; D gene unclear. Looked up from germline, CDR1 is LNHDA and CDR2 is SQIVND (reference sequence). Trimming took 5 bases from V and 3 from J, leaving 5 bases between them. The CDR3 has 13 residues. The CDR3 sequence is CASSGSYNSPLHF. DNA of the CDR3: TGTGCCAGTAGTGGGAGCTATAATTCACCCCTCCACTTT.

The chain is built from TRBV10-3 and TRBJ1-2, with TRBD1 as a possible D gene (5 bases). The CDR3 totals 15 residues. V lost 2 bases and J 3 bases, leaving 13 bases between the germline ends. Germline CDR1 and CDR2: ENHRY and SYGVKD. DNA for the CDR3: TGTGCCATCAGTGAGAACCCAGGGTGGGACTATGGCTACACCTTC. Translating gives CAISENPGWDYGYTF.

The genes are TRBV27 and TRBJ1-2, with D maybe TRBD1 (5 bases). Germline assignment: CDR1 MNHEY and CDR2 SMNVEV (reference sequence). Trimming pared 4 bases from V and 4 bases from J, leaving 28 bases between. CDR3 length: 19 residues. The CDR3 DNA reads as TGTGCCAGCAGTTCGCAGACAGATCGAACAGCTAGGTTTCCCTATGGCTACACCTTC. This gives the protein CASSSQTDRTARFPYGYTF.

This chain joins TRBV24-1 and TRBJ2-3; the D is unclear. The V gene lost 5 bases and the J gene lost 4 bases, with 12 bases spanning the gap. CDR1 is KGHDR, CDR2 SFDVKD, per germline. The CDR3 loop spans 14 amino acids. Here the CDR3 reads CATSGAGRADTQYF. The CDR3 DNA reads TGTGCCACCAGTGGAGCAGGCCGAGCAGATACGCAGTATTTT.